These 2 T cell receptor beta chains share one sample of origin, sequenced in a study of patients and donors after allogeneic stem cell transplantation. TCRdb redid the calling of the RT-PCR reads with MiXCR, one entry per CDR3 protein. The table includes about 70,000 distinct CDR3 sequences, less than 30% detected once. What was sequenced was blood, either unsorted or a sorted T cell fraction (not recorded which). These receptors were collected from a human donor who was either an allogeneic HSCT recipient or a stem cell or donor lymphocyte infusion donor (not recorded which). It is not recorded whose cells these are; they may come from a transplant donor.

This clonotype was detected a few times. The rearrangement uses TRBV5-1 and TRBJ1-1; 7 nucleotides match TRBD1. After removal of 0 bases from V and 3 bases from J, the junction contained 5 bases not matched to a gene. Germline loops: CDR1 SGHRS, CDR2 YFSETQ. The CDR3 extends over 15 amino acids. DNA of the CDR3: TGCGCCAGCAGCTTGGTGGAGGGGGCGTACACTGAAGCTTTCTTT. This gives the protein CASSLVEGAYTEAFF.

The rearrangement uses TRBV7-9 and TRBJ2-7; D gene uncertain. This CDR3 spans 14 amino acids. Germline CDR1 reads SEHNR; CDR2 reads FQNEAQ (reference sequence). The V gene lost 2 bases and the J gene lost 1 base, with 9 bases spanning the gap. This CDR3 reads CASSLIGRSYEQYF. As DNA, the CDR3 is TGTGCCAGCAGCTTAATCGGCAGATCCTACGAGCAGTACTTC.